Following are 27 T cell receptor beta chains from one sample sequenced in a study of Tregs in tolerant kidney transplant recipients. The table came from immunoSEQ multiplex PCR; TCRdb's copy has only in-frame clones and leaves some out. The data contain 110,000 or so clones, almost 95% of them singletons. The sequencing input was CD4+ T cells from blood. These receptors came from a human donor in good health.

The chain joins TRBV5-5 to TRBJ2-7, with D unresolved. Trimming shortened V by 4 bases and J by 4 bases, and 6 bases separated the two germline ends. CDR1 and CDR2 from the germline V gene are SGHKS and YYEKEE (reference sequence). The CDR3 runs to 11 residues. The CDR3 sequence is CASSLYYEQYF. DNA for the CDR3: TGTGCCAGCAGCCTCTATTACGAGCAGTACTTC.

This chain uses TRBV10-3 with TRBJ1-2; 7 bases map to TRBD1. Per germline, CDR1 ENHRY and CDR2 SYGVKD. The J segment lost 0 bases and the V segment lost 8 bases, leaving 12 bases of the junction unmatched. This CDR3 has 16 amino acids. The CDR3 loop is CAIRKGAGATNYGYTF. The CDR3 coding sequence is TGTGCCATCCGAAAGGGGGCAGGGGCGACTAACTATGGCTACACCTTC.

The chain combines TRBV6-1 with TRBJ2-7; no firm D call. The CDR3 runs 15 residues. Trimming stripped 4 bases from V and 2 bases from J, with 15 bases between. The germline gives CDR1 MNHNS, CDR2 SASEGT. The CDR3 bases are TGTGCCAGCAGTGTTGATACTCCTGGTACCTACGAGCAGTACTTC. Amino acid sequence: CASSVDTPGTYEQYF.

The rearrangement joins TRBV7-9 to TRBJ1-5; D might be TRBD1 (6 bases). The germline V and J ends were trimmed by 5 bases and 0 bases, with 17 bases remaining between them. This CDR3 contains 17 residues. Germline V gene data show CDR1 as SEHNR and CDR2 as FQNEAQ (reference sequence). CDR3 loop: CASSKGRAGDSNQPQHF. CDR3 DNA: TGTGCCAGCAGCAAAGGTCGTGCAGGGGATAGCAATCAGCCCCAGCATTTT.

This clone came up once. The chain links TRBV15 to TRBJ1-2, with 8 bases that match TRBD1. The CDR3 runs to 16 residues. Looked up from germline, CDR1 is LNHNV and CDR2 is YYDKDF (reference sequence). Unmatched junction bases numbered 10, after V lost 5 bases and J lost 2 bases. This CDR3 reads CATSRGRGTGNYGYTF. As DNA, the CDR3 is TGTGCCACCAGCCGGGGGAGGGGGACAGGAAACTATGGCTACACCTTC.

The rearrangement uses TRBV29-1 and TRBJ1-2; tentative D call: TRBD1 (6 bases). The CDR3 extends over 13 amino acids. V was clipped by 0 bases and J by 7 bases, with 12 bases between them. Looked up from germline, CDR1 is SQVTM and CDR2 is ANQGSEA. The CDR3 DNA is TGCAGCGTTGAAGAAGGGGGTGCGGGTGGCTACACCTTC. This gives the protein CSVEEGGAGGYTF.

The chain recombines TRBV9 with TRBJ2-1; D unresolved. Germline CDR1 SGDLS, CDR2 YYNGEE. V shed 1 base and J shed 7 bases, with 6 bases lying between them. The CDR3 loop spans 12 amino acids. The CDR3 DNA follows: TGTGCCAGCAGCGTATTGCAGAATGAGCAGTTCTTC. Its translation: CASSVLQNEQFF. Full variable domain (missing parts from reference TRBV9 and TRBJ2-1): DSGVTQTPKHLITATGQRVTLRCSPRSGDLSVYWYQQSLDQGLQFLIQYYNGEERAKGNILERFSAQQFPDLHSELNLSSLELGDSALYFCASSVLQNEQFFGPGTRLTVL.

This sequence joins TRBV12-5 and TRBJ2-1; TRBD1 might be the D (5 bases). CDR1 and CDR2 from the germline V gene are LGHNT and FRNRAP. The length of the CDR3 is 16 residues. Trimming cost V 1 base and J 8 bases, with 18 bases left between them. CDR3 protein: CASGLGAGAPEDEQFF. As DNA, the CDR3 is TGTGCTAGTGGTTTGGGGGCTGGGGCACCCGAAGATGAGCAGTTCTTC.

The sample holds a few counts of this clone. The CDR3 bases are TGTGCCAGCACCCAAGGGGGGATTCGGGAGCAGTACTTC. Its translation is CASTQGGIREQYF. V usage is TRBV28 and J usage is TRBJ2-7; D assignment may be TRBD1 or TRBD2 (6 bases each). Trimming removed 7 bases from V and 7 bases from J, with 17 bases in between. Germline values: CDR1 MDHEN, CDR2 SYDVKM. This CDR3 spans 13 amino acids.

The chain is built from TRBV5-1 and TRBJ1-1; possible D gene TRBD1, 5 bases. The CDR3 sequence is 15 residues long. Germline V CDR1 and CDR2: SGHRS, YFSETQ. Deletions cut 0 bases from V and 1 base from J, with 10 bases between. CDR3 in amino acids: CASSLGGGQNTEAFF. In DNA form, the CDR3 reads TGCGCCAGCAGCTTGGGTGGGGGTCAGAACACTGAAGCTTTCTTT.

The chain combines TRBV19 with TRBJ1-1; the match to TRBD1 covers 8 bases. Losses at the gene ends were 7 bases for V and 0 bases for J; bases not matched to a gene: 4. In germline, CDR1 is LNHDA, CDR2 SQIVND (reference sequence). The CDR3 is 14 residues long. The CDR3: CASTKTGVNTEAFF. CDR3 DNA sequence: TGTGCCAGTACCAAGACAGGGGTGAACACTGAAGCTTTCTTT. The full variable domain, with the rest looked up from reference TRBV19 and TRBJ1-1, is DGGITQSPKYLFRKEGQNVTLSCEQNLNHDAMYWYRQDPGQGLRLIYYSQIVNDFQKGDIAEGYSVSREKKESFPLTVTSAQKNPTAFYLCASTKTGVNTEAFFGQGTRLTVV.

The chain's CDR3 is CASSLWDRNTGELFF. DNA for the CDR3: TGCGCCAGCAGCCTGTGGGACAGGAACACCGGGGAGCTGTTTTTT. The rearrangement uses TRBV5-1 and TRBJ2-2; 7 bases align to TRBD1. The CDR3 is made up of 15 amino acids. Germline CDR1 and CDR2: SGHRS and YFSETQ. The J segment lost 1 base and the V segment lost 4 bases, leaving 4 bases of the junction unmatched.

This chain joins TRBV5-4 and TRBJ2-5; no definite D call. V was shortened by 0 bases and J by 3 bases, with 6 bases between the two germline ends. The CDR3 contains 13 residues. The germline gives CDR1 SGHNT, CDR2 YYREEE (reference sequence). The CDR3 sequence is CASSLEAEETQYF. The CDR3 DNA reads as TGTGCCAGCAGCTTGGAGGCGGAAGAGACCCAGTACTTC.

The chain is built from TRBV11-2 and TRBJ1-2, with D unclear. Trimming took off 6 bases at V and 4 bases at J, with 9 bases between the two ends. Germline CDR1 and CDR2: SGHAT and FQNNGV. This CDR3 contains 12 residues. CDR3 in DNA: TGTGCCAGCAGTCCAGGCGGCTATGGCTACACCTTC. Encoded protein: CASSPGGYGYTF.

The chain has TRBV2 and TRBJ1-1; D is undetermined. This CDR3 contains 13 residues. The V end lost 5 bases, the J end lost 3 bases, and 10 bases lay between the germline ends. From germline, CDR1 is SNHLY and CDR2 FYNNEI. Here the CDR3 DNA reads TGTGCCAGCAGTAAGAGAGTTGACACTGAAGCTTTCTTT. It specifies CASSKRVDTEAFF.

The chain uses TRBV6-1 and TRBJ2-7, with D possibly TRBD2 on 7 matching bases. V shed 7 bases and J shed 3 bases, with 16 bases lying between them. This CDR3 has 14 amino acids. Per germline, CDR1 MNHNS and CDR2 SASEGT. The DNA of the CDR3 is TGTGCCAGCATGAAGGGGGGGGCGGGCTACGAGCAGTACTTC. Protein: CASMKGGAGYEQYF.

This chain connects TRBV5-6 to TRBJ1-5; TRBD1 might be the D (6 bases). The length of the CDR3 is 17 residues. Trimming pared 5 bases from V and 1 base from J, leaving 19 bases between. CDR1 is SGHDT, CDR2 YYEEEE, per germline. The CDR3 sequence: CASSLLGGGRSNQPQHF. The CDR3 DNA follows: TGTGCCAGCAGTCTTCTGGGGGGGGGCCGGAGCAATCAGCCCCAGCATTTT.

The chain uses TRBV15 and TRBJ2-1; 12 bases line up with TRBD2. The trim removed 5 bases at V and 4 bases at J, leaving 3 bases unmatched. Germline-derived CDR1 and CDR2 are LNHNV and YYDKDF (reference sequence). The CDR3 has 15 residues. CDR3 in DNA: TGTGCCACCAGCGGGGGACTAGCGGGTTACAATGAGCAGTTCTTC. It codes for CATSGGLAGYNEQFF.

This clone was seen only once. The rearrangement links TRBV5-4 to TRBJ2-5; D is ambiguous. CDR1 SGHNT and CDR2 YYREEE come from the germline V gene (reference sequence). Trimming took off 4 bases at V and 5 bases at J, with 12 bases between the two ends. The CDR3 length is 13 residues. The CDR3 nucleotides read TGTGCCAGCAGCCAAGATGAGTGGGAGACCCAGTACTTC. It yields the protein CASSQDEWETQYF. Full variable domain (missing parts from reference TRBV5-4 and TRBJ2-5): ETGVTQSPTHLIKTRGQQVTLRCSSQSGHNTVSWYQQALGQGPQFIFQYYREEENGRGNFPPRFSGLQFPNYSSELNVNALELDDSALYLCASSQDEWETQYFGPGTRLLVL.

For this clone: Other DNA sequences in this specimen translate into the identical CDR3. The genes are TRBV18 and TRBJ1-1, with 7 bases aligning to TRBD1. This CDR3 has 12 residues. Germline-derived CDR1 and CDR2 are KGHSH and LQKENI. V trimming: 9 bases; J trimming: 1 base; junction bases outside the gene matches: 2. The DNA of the CDR3 is TGTGCCAGTGGGACAGCGAACACTGAAGCTTTCTTT. This encodes CASGTANTEAFF.

This clone was counted once. V and J are TRBV19 and TRBJ1-4, with TRBD1 as a possible D gene (5 bases). This CDR3 region has 16 residues. Germline loops: CDR1 LNHDA, CDR2 SQIVND (reference sequence). V shed 3 bases and J shed 3 bases, with 14 bases lying between them. The CDR3 is CASSIEGRHANEKLFF. CDR3 bases: TGTGCCAGTAGTATCGAGGGGCGGCACGCTAATGAAAAACTGTTTTTT.

The V call is TRBV9, the J call TRBJ2-7; unclear D gene. The CDR3 has 14 amino acids. V was clipped by 0 bases and J by 4 bases, with 11 bases between them. Germline lookup yields CDR1 SGDLS and CDR2 YYNGEE. This CDR3 is CASSVGLSPYEQYF. The CDR3 DNA sequence: TGTGCCAGCAGCGTAGGACTCAGCCCATACGAGCAGTACTTC.

This chain uses TRBV5-4 with TRBJ2-7; 8 nucleotides agree with TRBD2. This CDR3 has 14 residues. The ends lost 0 bases at V and 3 bases at J; junction bases unmatched: 2. Germline CDR1 reads SGHNT; CDR2 reads YYREEE (reference sequence). The CDR3 here is CASSLAGGIYEQYF. The CDR3 DNA reads TGTGCCAGCAGCTTGGCGGGGGGGATCTACGAGCAGTACTTC. The entire variable domain, with the rest obtained from reference TRBV5-4 and TRBJ2-7, is as follows: ETGVTQSPTHLIKTRGQQVTLRCSSQSGHNTVSWYQQALGQGPQFIFQYYREEENGRGNFPPRFSGLQFPNYSSELNVNALELDDSALYLCASSLAGGIYEQYFGPGTRLTVT.

V usage is TRBV30 and J usage is TRBJ1-2, with D uncertain. Per germline, CDR1 GTSNPN and CDR2 SVGIG (reference sequence). This CDR3 has 11 amino acids. The V gene lost 0 bases and the J gene lost 5 bases, with 4 bases spanning the gap. CDR3 DNA sequence: TGTGCCTGGAGTGTAAATTATGGCTACACCTTC. The encoded protein is CAWSVNYGYTF.

The rearrangement uses TRBV9 and TRBJ1-6; no reliable D call. Germline V gives CDR1 SGDLS, CDR2 YYNGEE. V was clipped by 0 bases and J by 5 bases, with 9 bases between them. The CDR3 contains 15 residues. CDR3 DNA: TGTGCCAGCAGCGTAGTGGACGGTAATAATTCACCCCTCCACTTT. Translating it yields CASSVVDGNNSPLHF. Supplemented by reference TRBV9 and TRBJ1-6, the full variable domain reads DSGVTQTPKHLITATGQRVTLRCSPRSGDLSVYWYQQSLDQGLQFLIQYYNGEERAKGNILERFSAQQFPDLHSELNLSSLELGDSALYFCASSVVDGNNSPLHFGNGTRLTVT.

This sequence joins TRBV19 and TRBJ2-7; D is ambiguous. Germline values: CDR1 LNHDA, CDR2 SQIVND (reference sequence). Trimming left V 5 bases short and J 3 bases short, with 17 bases between. The CDR3 totals 15 residues. The CDR3 coding sequence is TGTGCCAGTAGTCCTCTTCGGACGGAAATCTACGAGCAGTACTTC. As protein: CASSPLRTEIYEQYF.

This clone has just one count. This rearrangement joins TRBV10-3 to TRBJ2-1; D remains unclear. Trimming left V 0 bases short and J 8 bases short, with 8 bases between. The CDR3 loop spans 13 amino acids. Germline-derived CDR1 and CDR2 are ENHRY and SYGVKD. CDR3: CAISESEVYEQFF. CDR3 DNA sequence: TGTGCCATCAGTGAGTCGGAAGTCTATGAGCAGTTCTTC.